These 15 T cell receptor beta chains share one sample of origin, sequenced in a study of graft-versus-host responses after intestinal transplantation. Only in-frame clones appear in the TCRdb table, and some are missing; sequencing was by immunoSEQ multiplex PCR. The data hold approximately 97,000 clones, with around 93% observed a single time. For these TCRs, the target antigens are not known. The input for sequencing was unstimulated CD8+ T cells sorted from spleen or lymph node cells, taken before transplant. The receptors here all came from a human donor who was the organ donor for an intestinal transplant.

The genes are TRBV20-1 and TRBJ1-2, with TRBD1 as a possible D gene (5 bases). V was trimmed by 7 bases and J by 6 bases, leaving 9 bases between them. Germline V CDR1 and CDR2: DFQATT, SNEGSKA (reference sequence). The CDR3 has 10 amino acids. The CDR3, as DNA: TGCAGTGTCCCAGGGAATGGCTACACCTTC. Translating it yields CSVPGNGYTF.

V is TRBV28 and J is TRBJ1-1, with 8 bases matching TRBD1. J lost 5 bases, V lost 11 bases, and 10 bases had no gene match. The germline CDR1 and CDR2 sequences are MDHEN and SYDVKM. The CDR3 is made up of 13 amino acids. CDR3: CAVLGDRGTEAFF. The CDR3 DNA follows: TGTGCCGTACTCGGAGACAGGGGAACTGAAGCTTTCTTT. The full variable domain, rest sourced from reference TRBV28 and TRBJ1-1, is DVKVTQSSRYLVKRTGEKVFLECVQDMDHENMFWYRQDPGLGLRLIYFSYDVKMKEKGDIPEGYSVSREKKERFSLILESASTNQTSMYLCAVLGDRGTEAFFGQGTRLTVV.

J is TRBJ2-3 and V is TRBV5-1; 14 bases line up with TRBD2. J was trimmed by 3 bases and V by 4 bases; bases with no gene match: 10. The CDR3 spans 18 residues. Per germline, CDR1 SGHRS and CDR2 YFSETQ. In DNA form, the CDR3 reads TGCGCCAGCAGCCCGGGACTAGCGGGGGTATGGGGAACAGATACGCAGTATTTT. It encodes CASSPGLAGVWGTDTQYF.

This chain uses TRBV30 with TRBJ1-1; D is possibly TRBD1 (5 bases). This CDR3 contains 15 residues. CDR1 GTSNPN and CDR2 SVGIG come from the germline V gene (reference sequence). Trimming left V 4 bases short and J 0 bases short, with 15 bases between. The CDR3 bases are TGTGCCTGGACCGACAGAAGCACCATGAACACTGAAGCTTTCTTT. Its protein product is CAWTDRSTMNTEAFF.

This clone occurred once. The chain combines TRBV4-1 with TRBJ2-1; possibly TRBD1 for D (5 bases). Trimming took off 2 bases at V and 9 bases at J, with 20 bases between the two ends. CDR1 is MGHRA and CDR2 is YSYEKL in the germline V gene. This CDR3 comprises 16 residues. CDR3 in DNA: TGCGCCAGCAGCCAATCCTTGGGTCAGGGCTCGAGTGAGCAGTTCTTC. This translates into CASSQSLGQGSSEQFF.

This clone has more than one count but fewer than ten. The V and J genes are TRBV30 and TRBJ2-7; D gene unclear. CDR1 is GTSNPN, CDR2 SVGIG, per germline (reference sequence). This CDR3 has 12 residues. V lost 0 bases and J 6 bases, leaving 9 bases between the germline ends. The CDR3 DNA reads TGTGCCTGGAGTGTATCTCCTCCCGAGCAGTACTTC. Protein sequence: CAWSVSPPEQYF. Variable domain in full (rest from reference TRBV30 and TRBJ2-7): SQTIHQWPATLVQPVGSPLSLECTVEGTSNPNLYWYRQAAGRGLQLLFYSVGIGQISSEVPQNLSASRPQDRQFILSSKKLLLSDSGFYLCAWSVSPPEQYFGPGTRLTVT.

V is TRBV19 and J is TRBJ2-7; the D gene is possibly TRBD2 (6 bases). Germline V gene lookup returns CDR1 LNHDA and CDR2 SQIVND (reference sequence). The length of the CDR3 is 15 residues. With 2 bases removed from V and 0 bases from J, the gap between germline ends came to 11 bases. This CDR3 is CASSIRGLNSYEQYF. The CDR3 nucleotides read TGTGCCAGTAGTATACGGGGACTGAACTCCTACGAGCAGTACTTC.

This clone is a singleton in its sample. J is TRBJ2-3 and V is TRBV4-1; TRBD2 matches 12 bases. This CDR3 spans 17 amino acids. Germline values: CDR1 MGHRA, CDR2 YSYEKL. Trimming cost V 4 bases and J 10 bases; bases outside gene matches: 15. As DNA, the CDR3 is TGCGCCAGCAGCCCTCGACTAGCGGGAGAGTGGGAGGAGTCGCAGTATTTT. Translated, it gives CASSPRLAGEWEESQYF.

The chain employs TRBV6-1 and TRBJ1-5; possible D gene TRBD1, 5 bases. V was clipped by 2 bases and J by 2 bases, with 13 bases between them. The V gene's germline CDR1 is MNHNS and CDR2 SASEGT. This CDR3 region has 16 residues. The chain's CDR3 is CASSEIAGGGNQPQHF. CDR3 coding DNA: TGTGCCAGCAGTGAAATAGCGGGGGGAGGCAATCAGCCCCAGCATTTT.

V and J are TRBV28 and TRBJ2-5, with D possibly TRBD1 on 6 matching bases. TRBJ2-7 matches the DNA end more closely, so the J call is doubtful. Germline V gene data show CDR1 as MDHEN and CDR2 as SYDVKM. This CDR3 has 13 residues. CDR3 in amino acids: CASSFGQSYEQYF. The CDR3 bases are TGTGCCAGCAGTTTTGGACAGTCCTACGAGCAGTACTTC.

The gene calls are TRBV9 and TRBJ2-5; D might be TRBD2 (6 bases). CDR1 and CDR2 (germline): SGDLS, YYNGEE. This CDR3 comprises 16 residues. Trimming took 3 bases from V and 4 from J, leaving 19 bases between them. This CDR3 reads CASSEKGDMGGETQYF. The CDR3 DNA reads as TGTGCCAGCAGCGAGAAGGGTGATATGGGAGGAGAGACCCAGTACTTC.

The chain joins TRBV20-1 to TRBJ1-2; D uncertain. The V and J ends lost 5 bases and 1 base respectively, with 5 bases between them. This CDR3 spans 11 amino acids. Germline V CDR1 and CDR2: DFQATT, SNEGSKA (reference sequence). The CDR3, as DNA: TGCAGTGCTCCAGATAACTATGGCTACACCTTC. It encodes CSAPDNYGYTF.

This sequence joins TRBV15 and TRBJ2-6; 8 bases align to TRBD1. The CDR3 sequence is 16 residues long. Germline CDR1 is LNHNV and CDR2 is YYDKDF (reference sequence). V trimming: 4 bases; J trimming: 0 bases; junction bases outside the gene matches: 2. CDR3 in DNA: TGTGCCACCAGCACAGGGGGCCTCTCTGGGGCCAACGTCCTGACTTTC. This sequence encodes CATSTGGLSGANVLTF.

V is TRBV28 and J is TRBJ2-7; 8 bases are shared with TRBD2. V dropped 6 bases and J dropped 0; count of bases not matched to a gene: 10. This CDR3 comprises 16 residues. The germline gives CDR1 MDHEN, CDR2 SYDVKM. The CDR3 loop is CASSIALAGVSYEQYF. The DNA for the CDR3 is TGTGCCAGCAGCATTGCTCTAGCGGGCGTCTCCTACGAGCAGTACTTC.

V and J are TRBV5-8 and TRBJ2-3; 7 bases fit TRBD2. There are 17 residues in the CDR3. Germline V gene data show CDR1 as SGHTS and CDR2 as YDEGEE. Unmatched junction bases numbered 14, after V lost 1 base and J lost 6 bases. The CDR3: CASSLNGGTPDLDTQYF. In nucleotides, the CDR3 is TGTGCCAGCAGCTTGAACGGGGGGACTCCAGATTTGGATACGCAGTATTTT.